Listed here is a single TCR beta chain. This sample is part of a study of cytomegalovirus exposure and HLA in healthy donors. The assay was immunoSEQ multiplex PCR, and TCRdb's table has in-frame clones only and misses some. The data contain about 64,000 clones, roughly 94% of them singletons. The CDR3 is made up of 15 amino acids. V was trimmed by 5 bases and J by 3 bases, leaving 17 bases between them. The germline gives CDR1 SNHLY, CDR2 FYNNEI. The sequenced material came from PBMCs. This rearrangement joins TRBV2 to TRBJ2-7; D is possibly TRBD2 (6 bases). The clonotype was recovered from a woman aged 18 to 35 in good health and CMV-seropositive. This CDR3 is CASSFRDFKFYEQYF. The CDR3 DNA reads as TGTGCCAGCAGTTTCCGGGACTTCAAATTCTACGAGCAGTACTTC.